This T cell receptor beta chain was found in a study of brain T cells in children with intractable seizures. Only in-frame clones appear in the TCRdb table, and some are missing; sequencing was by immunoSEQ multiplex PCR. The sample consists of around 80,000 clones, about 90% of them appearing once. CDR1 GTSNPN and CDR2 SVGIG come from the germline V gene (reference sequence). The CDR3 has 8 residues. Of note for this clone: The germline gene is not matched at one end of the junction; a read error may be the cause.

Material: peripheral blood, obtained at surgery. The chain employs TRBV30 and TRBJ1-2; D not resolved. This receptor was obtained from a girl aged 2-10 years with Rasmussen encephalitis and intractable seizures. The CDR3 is CAPEGYTF. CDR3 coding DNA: TGCGCCCCGGAAGGCTACACCTTC. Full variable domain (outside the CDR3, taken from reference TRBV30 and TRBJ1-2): SQTIHQWPATLVQPVGSPLSLECTVEGTSNPNLYWYRQAAGRGLQLLFYSVGIGQISSEVPQNLSASRPQDRQFILSSKKLLLSDSGFYLCAPEGYTFGSGTRLTVV.